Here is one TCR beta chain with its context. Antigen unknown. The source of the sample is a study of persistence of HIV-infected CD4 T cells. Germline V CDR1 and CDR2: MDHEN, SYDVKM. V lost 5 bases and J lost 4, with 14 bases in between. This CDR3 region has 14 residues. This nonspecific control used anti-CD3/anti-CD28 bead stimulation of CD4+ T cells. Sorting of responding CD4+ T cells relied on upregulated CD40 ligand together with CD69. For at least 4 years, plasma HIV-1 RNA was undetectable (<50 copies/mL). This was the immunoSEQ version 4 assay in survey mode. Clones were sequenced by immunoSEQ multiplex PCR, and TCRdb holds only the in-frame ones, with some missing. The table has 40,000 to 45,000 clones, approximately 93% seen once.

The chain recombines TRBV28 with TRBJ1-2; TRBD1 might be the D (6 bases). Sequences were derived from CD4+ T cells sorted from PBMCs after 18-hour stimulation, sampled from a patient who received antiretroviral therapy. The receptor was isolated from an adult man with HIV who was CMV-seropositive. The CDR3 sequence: CASSLSGGAYGYTF. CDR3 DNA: TGTGCCAGCAGTCTCTCCGGGGGGGCCTATGGCTACACCTTC.